This entry is about one TCR beta chain. These data are taken from a study of blood T cell repertoires in COVID-19. Across the study: Material from acute and convalescent COVID-19 was sourced from the United States, Italy and Spain. PBMCs, B-cell-depleted T cells, or T cells were the source of the cDNA or gDNA that made up the material.

Some clones are missing from TCRdb's copy, which holds only in-frame ones; the method was immunoSEQ multiplex PCR. Among around 150,000 clones, around 93% were seen once, and the ten largest hold 4.5% to 5.5%. The CDR3 runs 16 residues. CDR1 is MNHEY and CDR2 is SVGEGT in the germline V gene. V was clipped by 1 base and J by 4 bases; unmatched bases: 7. The sequence was collected from a woman aged 45-65 years with acute or convalescent COVID-19. The specimen sequenced was peripheral blood. V is TRBV6-2 or TRBV6-3 and J is TRBJ2-3; 8 nucleotides match TRBD1. CDR3 nucleotide sequence: TGTGCCAGCAGTTACTTATTGGGACAGGTGGCAGATACGCAGTATTTT. This gives the protein CASSYLLGQVADTQYF.